These T cell receptor beta chains were read from a single sample in a study of T-cell reconstitution after alpha-beta-depleted transplantation in children. TCRdb independently ran MiXCR on the PCR reads; one entry per CDR3 protein. The sample contains around 250,000 distinct CDR3 sequences, roughly 23% of which appear only once. The sample was PBMCs, taken before TCRalphabeta/CD19-depleted stem cell transplant. The receptors come from a girl aged 2-10 years with Fanconi anemia, due to receive a stem cell transplant. Each CDR3 is given without its conserved first and last residue. The D gene is left open where the match is weak. Size is omitted from some rows. Given values are once, few, many or a class for expanded clones.

J,D,size,V,length,CDR3
TRBJ1-2,.,few,TRBV29-1,9,SGGTAYGYT
TRBJ2-3,.,.,TRBV28,11,ASSSSGADTQY
TRBJ1-1,TRBD1,many,TRBV29-1,12,SGMNRGQRTEAF
TRBJ2-3,TRBD2,many,TRBV20-1,12,SAELAGVTDTQY
TRBJ2-7,TRBD2,many,TRBV12-3/TRBV12-4,12,ASSLAGGPYEQY
TRBJ2-1,.,few,TRBV27,16,ASSLSGGPWLFTSKQF
TRBJ2-3,.,many,TRBV9,13,ASSVGGHRTDTQY
TRBJ2-7,TRBD2,.,TRBV29-1,14,SVEGTSGGGSYEQY
TRBJ2-7,.,.,TRBV7-2,12,ASRHPGQLYEQY
TRBJ2-7,.,.,TRBV29-1,12,SVEYSGHTYEQY
TRBJ2-7,TRBD2,.,TRBV29-1,12,SVELSGSYYEQY
TRBJ1-1,TRBD1,many,TRBV12-3/TRBV12-4,14,ASSLAGTGHEFEAF
TRBJ1-5,.,many,TRBV29-1,10,SVSDSNQPQH
TRBJ2-7,TRBD2,many,TRBV20-1,11,SVLLAGIYEQY
TRBJ2-3,.,many,TRBV12-3/TRBV12-4,9,ASSPGDTQY
TRBJ2-2,TRBD1,few,TRBV20-1,14,SARRGDRAFTGELF
TRBJ2-1,.,many,TRBV5-1,14,ASSLEFGASYNEQF